The table lists the clone carrying this T cell receptor beta chain with many counts. Its cognate antigen is unknown. The data were taken from a study of early T cells in non-severe SARS-CoV-2 infection. Study-wide context: Chains stayed unpaired after sequencing of bulk RNA from unsorted whole blood. Study-wide findings and caveats: Matching results from VDJdb favored anti-spike CD8 responses, leaving private and CD4 specificities undetected.

Attached unique molecular identifiers marked individual cDNA molecules. TCRdb re-called the 5' RACE reads through MiXCR, storing one row per CDR3 protein. Of tens of thousands of distinct CDR3 sequences detected, under 15% appear once; the ten largest clones hold around 1.3%. This CDR3 region has 15 residues. Germline V gives CDR1 SGHRS, CDR2 YFSETQ. Trimming took off 0 bases at V and 8 bases at J, with 14 bases between the two ends. This TCR came from an adult who was a healthcare worker with PCR-confirmed SARS-CoV-2 infection or an uninfected control (not recorded which). Source material: whole blood. This rearrangement joins TRBV5-1 to TRBJ1-4; D possibly corresponds to TRBD1 (6 bases). The CDR3 nucleotides are TGCGCCAGCAGCTTGGGAGGCGTTAGGGGGGAAAAACTGTTTTTT. This codes for CASSLGGVRGEKLFF.